This TCR beta chain was sequenced for a study of T cell responses to AZD1222 COVID-19 vaccine. TCRdb keeps only in-frame clones here, not all; method: immunoSEQ multiplex PCR. Of about 150,000 clones detected, around 93% appear once; the ten largest clones hold roughly 2.2%. Of note for this clone: Antigen: not known.

Germline assignment: CDR1 SEHNR and CDR2 FQNEAQ (reference sequence). The CDR3 consists of 15 residues. V trimming: 4 bases; J trimming: 7 bases; junction bases outside the gene matches: 8. Study-wide results and limits: Samples come after the peak T cell response, not at day 14. Among those given AZD1222, only 6 or 7 were seropositive at baseline.

The TCR was taken from an adult in good health. The rearrangement uses TRBV7-9 and TRBJ1-5, with 9 positions matching TRBD1. The material sequenced was peripheral blood, taken on day 0 of AZD1222 vaccination. The CDR3, as DNA: TGTGCCAGCAGCTCAATACAGGGGGCGCGGCAGCCCCAGCATTTT. This gives the protein CASSSIQGARQPQHF.